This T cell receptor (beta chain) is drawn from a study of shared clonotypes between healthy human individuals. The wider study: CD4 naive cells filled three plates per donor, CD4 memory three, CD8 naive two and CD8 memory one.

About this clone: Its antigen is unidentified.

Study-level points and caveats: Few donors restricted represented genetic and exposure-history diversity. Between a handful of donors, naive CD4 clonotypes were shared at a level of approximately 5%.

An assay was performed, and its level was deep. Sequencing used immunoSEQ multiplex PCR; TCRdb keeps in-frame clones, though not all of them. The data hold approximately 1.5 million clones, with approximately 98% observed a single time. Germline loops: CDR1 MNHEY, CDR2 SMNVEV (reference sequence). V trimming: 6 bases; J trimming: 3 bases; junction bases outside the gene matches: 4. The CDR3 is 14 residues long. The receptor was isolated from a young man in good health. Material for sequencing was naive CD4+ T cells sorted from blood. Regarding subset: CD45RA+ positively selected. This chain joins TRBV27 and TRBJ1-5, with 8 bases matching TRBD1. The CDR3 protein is CASSATGANQPQHF. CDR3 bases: TGTGCCAGCAGCGCGACAGGGGCCAATCAGCCCCAGCATTTT.